The 12 T cell receptor beta chains presented below share a single source sample, sequenced in a study of blood T cell repertoires in COVID-19. Sequencing used immunoSEQ multiplex PCR; TCRdb keeps in-frame clones, though not all of them. Among about 120,000 clones listed, 75% to 90% were seen once. Sequencing was carried out using peripheral blood. Receptors were obtained from an older man with active or convalescent COVID-19.

This clone came up once. V and J are TRBV28 and TRBJ2-3; 8 positions match TRBD2. The CDR3 runs 16 residues. Germline V lookup: CDR1 MDHEN, CDR2 SYDVKM. V lost 5 bases and J lost 3; bases outside the gene matches: 10. The CDR3, as DNA: TGTGCCAGCAGTCTGACAGTTAGCGGGGCTACAGATACGCAGTATTTT. Amino acids: CASSLTVSGATDTQYF.

Here the CDR3 DNA reads TGCGCCAGCAGCTTACAAGGACAGGGGGCTGCCGGGGAGCTGTTTTTT. Translating gives CASSLQGQGAAGELFF. This chain links TRBV5-1 with TRBJ2-2, with 11 bases identical to TRBD1. This CDR3 has 16 residues. Germline CDR1 reads SGHRS; CDR2 reads YFSETQ. J gave up 6 bases and V 2 bases, and 6 bases lay outside the gene matches.

The V call is TRBV29-1, the J call TRBJ2-7; weak D call: TRBD2 (6 bases). Germline V gene sequence: CDR1 SQVTM, CDR2 ANQGSEA. Trimming cost V 4 bases and J 0 bases, with 13 bases left between them. The CDR3 loop spans 14 amino acids. CDR3 DNA sequence: TGCAGCGTTGTAGGGGAGGCCCTCTCCTACGAGCAGTACTTC. Protein: CSVVGEALSYEQYF.

The chain has TRBV2 and TRBJ1-1, with 10 bases matching TRBD1. V dropped 7 bases and J dropped 2; count of bases not matched to a gene: 10. The CDR3 length is 16 residues. Germline CDR1 and CDR2: SNHLY and FYNNEI. DNA for the CDR3: TGTGCCAGCACAAGACAGGGGGCATTGGTAAACACTGAAGCTTTCTTT. Translated, it gives CASTRQGALVNTEAFF.

The genes are TRBV19 and TRBJ1-1; 9 bases map to TRBD1. The V segment lost 3 bases and the J segment 7 bases; nucleotides outside the gene matches: 6. Germline V gene sequence: CDR1 LNHDA, CDR2 SQIVND (reference sequence). The CDR3 loop spans 14 amino acids. The CDR3 sequence: CASSMDRGSGEAFF. For the CDR3, the DNA is TGTGCCAGTAGTATGGACAGGGGTTCGGGTGAAGCTTTCTTT.

This clone has only one observation. J is TRBJ1-2 and V is TRBV10-2, with TRBD1 identical over 12 bases. This CDR3 comprises 16 residues. CDR1 and CDR2 from the germline V gene are WSHSY and SAAADI. Trimming took 3 bases from V and 4 from J; bases not matched to a gene: 6. CDR3 nucleotides: TGCGCCAGCAGTGATCCGGGACAGGGGGCGCGCTATGGCTACACCTTC. Its translation: CASSDPGQGARYGYTF.

The chain is built from TRBV6-4 and TRBJ2-7; 7 bases are a match to TRBD1. Germline V CDR1 and CDR2: MRHNA, SNTAGT. V lost 3 bases and J lost 2; bases outside the gene matches: 7. The CDR3 spans 15 residues. The chain's CDR3 is CASSELPGQTYEQYF. The CDR3 bases are TGTGCCAGCAGTGAATTACCGGGACAGACCTACGAGCAGTACTTC.

The chain is built from TRBV6-5 and TRBJ1-6; TRBD1 agrees at 9 bases. CDR1 MNHEY and CDR2 SVGAGI come from the germline V gene. This CDR3 has 15 amino acids. J was trimmed by 10 bases and V by 0 bases; bases with no gene match: 4. CDR3 protein: CASSYSGTGISPLHF. Here the CDR3 DNA reads TGTGCCAGCAGTTACTCCGGGACAGGGATCTCACCCCTCCACTTT.

The gene calls are TRBV12-2 and TRBJ1-2; TRBD1 is the table's D call, not checked against the DNA. TRBV12-2 is assigned pseudogene status. CDR3 length: 11 amino acids. This CDR3 reads CASRRPTGVTF. DNA for the CDR3: TGTGCAAGTCGCCGCCCGACAGGGGTAACCTTC.

J is TRBJ2-7 and V is TRBV2; D may be TRBD2 (5 bases). The CDR3 spans 14 residues. Germline CDR1 SNHLY, CDR2 FYNNEI. The germline V and J ends were trimmed by 7 bases and 3 bases, with 16 bases remaining between them. CDR3 DNA sequence: TGTGCCAGCATGAGGGCCCCTCCTTTCTACGAGCAGTACTTC. Its translation: CASMRAPPFYEQYF.

This CDR3 is CARRTGVNSYEQYF. The CDR3 DNA is TGTGCCAGAAGAACAGGGGTCAATTCCTACGAGCAGTACTTC. The chain has TRBV19 and TRBJ2-7; 7 nucleotides match TRBD1. CDR3 length equals 14 residues. Germline lookup yields CDR1 LNHDA and CDR2 SQIVND (reference sequence). Losses at the gene ends were 9 bases for V and 1 base for J; bases not matched to a gene: 9.

The chain has TRBV7-2 and TRBJ2-3; D is unclear. The germline CDR1 and CDR2 sequences are SGHTA and FQGNSA. With 2 bases removed from V and 4 bases from J, the gap between germline ends came to 13 bases. The CDR3 is made up of 15 amino acids. This CDR3 is CASSLRASSADTQYF. CDR3 nucleotides: TGTGCCAGCAGCTTAAGAGCGTCCTCTGCAGATACGCAGTATTTT.